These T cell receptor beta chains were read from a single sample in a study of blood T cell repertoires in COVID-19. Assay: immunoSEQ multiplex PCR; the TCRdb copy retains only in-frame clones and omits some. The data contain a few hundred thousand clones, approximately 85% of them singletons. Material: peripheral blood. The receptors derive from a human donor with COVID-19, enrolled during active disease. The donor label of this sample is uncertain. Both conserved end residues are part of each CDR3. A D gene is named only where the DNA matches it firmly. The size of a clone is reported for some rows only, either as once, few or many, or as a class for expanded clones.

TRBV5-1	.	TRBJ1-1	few	TGCGCCAGCAGCTCAGCCCCAGGGGCCACTGAAGCTTTCTTT	CASSSAPGATEAFF
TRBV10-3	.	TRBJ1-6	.	TGTGCCATCAGTGACGTCCCGAATTCACCCCTCCACTTT	CAISDVPNSPLHF
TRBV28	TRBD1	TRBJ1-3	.	TGTGCCAGCAGTACCCAGGGACAGGGGTTCGGAAACACCATATATTTT	CASSTQGQGFGNTIYF
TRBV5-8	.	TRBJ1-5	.	TGTGCCAGCAGCTTGGGGATCAGGGAGGCCATTCAGCCCCAGCATTTT	CASSLGIREAIQPQHF
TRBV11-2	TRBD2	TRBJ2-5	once	TGTGCCAGCAGCATAGGGACTAGCGGGGATCAAGAGACCCAGTACTTC	CASSIGTSGDQETQYF
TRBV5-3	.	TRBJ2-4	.	TGTGCCAGAAGCTTGGAACTACCCCCCTGTGGGGCAAACATTCAGTACTTC	CARSLELPPCGANIQYF
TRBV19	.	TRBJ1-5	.	TGTGCCAGTTCACTACGGGCCCGGGACACATTCATTTTCTATCAGCCCCAGCATTTT	CASSLRARDTFIFYQPQHF
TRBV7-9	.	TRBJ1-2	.	TGTGCCAGCAGCTTAGATCCCAGGGAGGCTGGCTACACCTTC	CASSLDPREAGYTF
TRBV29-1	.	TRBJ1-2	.	TGCAGCGTTGGGGCAGGGGAGAACTATGGCTACACCTTC	CSVGAGENYGYTF
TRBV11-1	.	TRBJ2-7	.	TGTGCCAGCAGCCTACTAGATGACGGGTACGAGCAGTACTTC	CASSLLDDGYEQYF
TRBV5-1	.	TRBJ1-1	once	TGCGCCAGCAGCTCCCCCTCCAGGGGAACCACTGAAGCTTTCTTT	CASSSPSRGTTEAFF
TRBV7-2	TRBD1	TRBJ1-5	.	TGTGCCAGCAGCGGTCAGGGGGGCAATCAGCCCCAGCATTTT	CASSGQGGNQPQHF
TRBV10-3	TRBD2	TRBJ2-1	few	TGTGCCATGGGGACTAGCGGGAAGATCAGCTCCTACAATGAGCAGTTCTTC	CAMGTSGKISSYNEQFF
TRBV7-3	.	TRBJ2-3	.	TGTGCCAGCAGCTTAGCGGCCACAGATACGCAGTATTTT	CASSLAATDTQYF
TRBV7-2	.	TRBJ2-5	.	TGTGCCAGCAGCGCCGCAGGGGCCGCGGAGACCCAGTACTTC	CASSAAGAAETQYF
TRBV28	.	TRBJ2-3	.	TGTGCCAGCACCTTTCGACTCACAGATACGCAGTATTTT	CASTFRLTDTQYF
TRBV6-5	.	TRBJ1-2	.	TGTGCCAGCATGAGATTTGAAGGGAGCTATGGCTACACCTTC	CASMRFEGSYGYTF
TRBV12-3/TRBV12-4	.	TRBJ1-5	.	TGTGCCAGCATATTTTTTAATCAGCCCCAGCATTTT	CASIFFNQPQHF
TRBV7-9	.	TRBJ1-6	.	TGTGCCAGCAGCTTTTCTGGCGGTTCACCCCTCCACTTT	CASSFSGGSPLHF
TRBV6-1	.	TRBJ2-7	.	TGTGCCAGCAGTGAATGGGGCGACGAGCAGTACTTC	CASSEWGDEQYF
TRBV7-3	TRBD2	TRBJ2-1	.	TGTGCCAGCAGCTTAGGCGGGGGGAACAATGAGCAGTTCTTC	CASSLGGGNNEQFF
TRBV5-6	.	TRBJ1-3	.	TGTGCCAGCAGCTTGCGACAGGCGTTGTCGTACACCATATATTTT	CASSLRQALSYTIYF
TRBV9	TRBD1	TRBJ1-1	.	TGTGCCAGCAGCCTATTGACAGGGCTGAATTCTGAAGCTTTCTTT	CASSLLTGLNSEAFF
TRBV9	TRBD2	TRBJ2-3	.	TGTGCCAGCAGCCTCCTAGCGGGAGGGACTAGCACAGATACGCAGTATTTT	CASSLLAGGTSTDTQYF
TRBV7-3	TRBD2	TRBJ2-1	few	TGTGCCAGCAGCTACCGACTAGCGGGAATTTCCTACAATGAGCAGTTCTTC	CASSYRLAGISYNEQFF
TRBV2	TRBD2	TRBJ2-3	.	TGTGCCAGCAGAGGGACTAGCGGATCAGATACGCAGTATTTT	CASRGTSGSDTQYF
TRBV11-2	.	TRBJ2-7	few	TGTGCCAGCAGCCGCCCGCTTAGGGGCCGGTACGAGCAGTACTTC	CASSRPLRGRYEQYF
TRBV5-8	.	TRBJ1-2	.	TGTGCCAGCAGCGGGACTATTTATGGCTACACCTTC	CASSGTIYGYTF
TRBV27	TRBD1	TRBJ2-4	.	TGTGCCAGCAGTTCCGGCCGGACAGGGGTAAACATTCAGTACTTC	CASSSGRTGVNIQYF
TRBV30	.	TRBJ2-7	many	TGTGCCTGGAGGGCAGCCTACGAGCAGTACTTC	CAWRAAYEQYF
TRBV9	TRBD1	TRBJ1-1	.	TGTGCCAGCGGGGACAGGAACACTGAAGCTTTCTTT	CASGDRNTEAFF
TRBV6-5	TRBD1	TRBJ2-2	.	TGTGCCAGCAGCCTGAGGGGGCTAGGGGAGCTGTTTTTT	CASSLRGLGELFF
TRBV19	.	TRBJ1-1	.	TGTGCCAGTAGTCTCACGCCGGGCACTGAAGCTTTCTTT	CASSLTPGTEAFF
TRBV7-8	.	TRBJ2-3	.	TGTGCCAGCAGCGCCATGCCTAGCTGGGATACGCAGTATTTT	CASSAMPSWDTQYF
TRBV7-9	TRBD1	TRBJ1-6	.	TGTGCCAGCAGCTTAGGGACAGGGGTAAATTCACCCCTCCACTTT	CASSLGTGVNSPLHF
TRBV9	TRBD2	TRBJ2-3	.	TGTGCCAGCAGCCCCATATTAGCGGGAGAGCAGTATTTT	CASSPILAGEQYF
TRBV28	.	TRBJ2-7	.	TGTGCCAGCAGTTTTCCGGCGAACTCGGGCGAGCAGTACTTC	CASSFPANSGEQYF
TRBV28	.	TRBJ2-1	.	TGTGCCAGCAGTGATCGGAGAAGTGAGCAGTTCTTC	CASSDRRSEQFF
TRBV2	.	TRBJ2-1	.	TGTGCCAGCAGTGAAGTAAATGAGCAGTTCTTC	CASSEVNEQFF
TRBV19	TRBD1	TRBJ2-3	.	TGTGCCAGTAGTATAACAGGGGGAGGCACAGATACGCAGTATTTT	CASSITGGGTDTQYF